What follows is one TCR beta chain and its context. At the DNA level, this CDR3 is encoded by other sequences in the same sample as well. Clones were sequenced by immunoSEQ multiplex PCR, and TCRdb holds only the in-frame ones, with some missing. The sample consists of some 99,000 clones, about 85% of them appearing once. This record belongs to a study of blood T cell repertoires in COVID-19. Study in general: Material from acute and convalescent COVID-19 was sourced from the United States, Italy and Spain.

V lost 2 bases and J lost 4, with 10 bases in between. Germline loops: CDR1 SGHKS, CDR2 YYEKEE (reference sequence). This CDR3 spans 13 amino acids. Sample: peripheral blood. This sequence joins TRBV5-5 and TRBJ2-7; D may be TRBD1 (6 bases). The receptor's source is a man between 65 and 80 years old with acute or convalescent COVID-19. CDR3 sequence (DNA): TGTGCCAGCAGCTTCAACAGGGATTACGAGCAGTACTTC. It codes for CASSFNRDYEQYF. Combining the CDR3 with reference TRBV5-5 and TRBJ2-7 gives the whole variable domain DAGVTQSPTHLIKTRGQQVTLRCSPISGHKSVSWYQQVLGQGPQFIFQYYEKEERGRGNFPDRFSARQFPNYSSELNVNALLLGDSALYLCASSFNRDYEQYFGPGTRLTVT.